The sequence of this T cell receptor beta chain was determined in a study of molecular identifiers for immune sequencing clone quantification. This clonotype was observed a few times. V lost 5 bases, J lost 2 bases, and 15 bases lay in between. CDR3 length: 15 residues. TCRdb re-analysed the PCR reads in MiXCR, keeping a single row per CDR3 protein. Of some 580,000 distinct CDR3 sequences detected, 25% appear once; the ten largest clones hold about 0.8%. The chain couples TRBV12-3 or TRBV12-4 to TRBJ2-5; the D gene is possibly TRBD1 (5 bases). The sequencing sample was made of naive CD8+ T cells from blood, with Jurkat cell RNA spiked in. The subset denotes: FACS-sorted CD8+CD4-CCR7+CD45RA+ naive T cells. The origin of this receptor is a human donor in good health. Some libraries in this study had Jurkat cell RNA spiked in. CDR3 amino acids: CASSSKTENQETQYF. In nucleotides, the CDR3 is TGTGCCAGCAGTAGTAAGACAGAAAATCAAGAGACCCAGTACTTC.